The 29 T cell receptor beta chains given below trace back to one sample, sequenced in a study of blood T cell repertoires in COVID-19. Using immunoSEQ multiplex PCR, the repertoire was profiled, and TCRdb retains in-frame clones only, with some absent. The sample has 200,000 to 300,000 clones; more than 65% are singletons. Specimen: peripheral blood. The receptor set was obtained from a man aged 40-55 years who had recovered from COVID-19.

This clone came up a few times. The V call is TRBV6-2 or TRBV6-3, the J call TRBJ1-1; the match to TRBD1 covers 10 bases. With V trimmed by 1 base and J by 4 bases, 9 bases remained unmatched. Germline assignment: CDR1 MNHEY and CDR2 SVGEGT. This CDR3 has 17 amino acids. CDR3 nucleotides: TGTGCCAGCAGTTACTTTCCCTCCGGACAGGGGGGCACTGAAGCTTTCTTT. Its protein is CASSYFPSGQGGTEAFF.

V gene TRBV7-2 combines with J gene TRBJ2-1; TRBD2 agrees at 12 bases. Germline assignment: CDR1 SGHTA and CDR2 FQGNSA. The ends lost 6 bases at V and 7 bases at J; junction bases unmatched: 10. The CDR3 runs to 16 residues. CDR3 amino acids: CASSSQPSGGGNEQFF. As DNA, the CDR3 is TGTGCCAGCAGTTCACAACCTAGCGGGGGGGGAAATGAGCAGTTCTTC.

V is TRBV21-1 and J is TRBJ2-7; TRBD1 was called by the table and not checked on the DNA. TRBV21-1 is designated a pseudogene. The CDR3 extends over 15 amino acids. The DNA of the CDR3 is TGTGCCAGCAGCAAAGCTAGGCCAGGGCCTTACGAGCAGTACTTC. Encoded protein: CASSKARPGPYEQYF.

The V and J genes are TRBV4-3 and TRBJ1-1, with 11 positions matching TRBD1. Germline loops: CDR1 LGHNA, CDR2 YSLEER. CDR3 size: 16 residues. V dropped 0 bases and J dropped 5; count of bases not matched to a gene: 5. In nucleotides, the CDR3 is TGCGCCAGCAGCCAAGATATCGGACAGGGGGCTACTGAAGCTTTCTTT. Translation: CASSQDIGQGATEAFF.

The genes are TRBV29-1 and TRBJ2-7, with TRBD1 matching over 9 bases. V lost 4 bases, J lost 2 bases, and 3 bases stayed unmatched. The CDR3 is made up of 13 amino acids. The V gene's germline CDR1 is SQVTM and CDR2 ANQGSEA. In DNA, the CDR3 is TGCAGCGTTGTACGGACAGGGGCCTACGAGCAGTACTTC. Its translation is CSVVRTGAYEQYF.

The chain carries TRBV5-4 and TRBJ1-6; tentatively, D is TRBD1 (6 bases). Germline V lookup: CDR1 SGHNT, CDR2 YYREEE (reference sequence). The CDR3 is made up of 16 amino acids. Between the trimmed V and J ends, which lost 3 bases and 1 base, there was a span of 11 bases. The CDR3 DNA follows: TGTGCCAGCAGCTCGTTACAGGGTTCCTATAATTCACCCCTCCACTTT. Protein: CASSSLQGSYNSPLHF.

CDR3 protein: CASSFGGNTEAFF. CDR3 bases: TGTGCCAGCAGCTTCGGCGGGAACACTGAAGCTTTCTTT. V usage is TRBV5-5 and J usage is TRBJ1-1; D remains ambiguous. The germline CDR1 and CDR2 sequences are SGHKS and YYEKEE (reference sequence). The CDR3 length is 13 residues. Trimming shortened V by 2 bases and J by 1 base, and 6 bases separated the two germline ends.

This chain uses TRBV9 with TRBJ1-3, with D tentatively TRBD1 (6 bases). The germline V gene encodes CDR1 SGDLS and CDR2 YYNGEE. V lost 3 bases and J lost 0, with 10 bases in between. CDR3 length: 15 residues. DNA of the CDR3: TGTGCCAGCAGCGCACAGGGTGGCTCTGGAAACACCATATATTTT. It yields the protein CASSAQGGSGNTIYF.

This clone was picked up one time. CDR3 amino acids: CASSTGFTEAFF. In DNA, the CDR3 is TGTGCCAGCAGTACAGGGTTTACTGAAGCTTTCTTT. This chain connects TRBV6-5 to TRBJ1-1, with a tentative D call TRBD1 (6 bases). The CDR3 has 12 amino acids. CDR1 is MNHEY, CDR2 SVGAGI, per germline. V shed 5 bases and J shed 5 bases, with 9 bases lying between them.

The gene calls are TRBV6-2 or TRBV6-3 and TRBJ2-3; TRBD2 might be the D (5 bases). V lost 2 bases, J lost 5 bases, and 11 bases lay in between. Germline CDR1 and CDR2: MNHEY and SVGEGT. This CDR3 is 14 amino acids long. CDR3 in amino acids: CASSYLLAGDTQYF. The DNA of the CDR3 is TGTGCCAGCAGTTACCTCCTAGCTGGAGATACGCAGTATTTT.

The V and J genes are TRBV10-3 and TRBJ2-1; 14 bases line up with TRBD2. The CDR3 totals 14 residues. V gave up 8 bases and J gave up 5 bases; unmatched junction bases: 2. Germline V gives CDR1 ENHRY, CDR2 SYGVKD. As DNA, the CDR3 is TGTGCCATCGGACTAGCGGGAGGCAACAATGAGCAGTTCTTC. This codes for CAIGLAGGNNEQFF.

This clone came up many times. The V call is TRBV5-4, the J call TRBJ2-7, with 7 bases aligning to TRBD2. Germline CDR1 is SGHNT and CDR2 is YYREEE (reference sequence). V trimming: 4 bases; J trimming: 3 bases; junction bases outside the gene matches: 13. This CDR3 has 16 residues. CDR3: CASSLVPSGTLYEQYF. DNA of the CDR3: TGTGCCAGCAGCCTGGTTCCCAGCGGGACTCTCTACGAGCAGTACTTC.

The chain carries TRBV6-2 or TRBV6-3 and TRBJ2-1; 12 bases align to TRBD2. Germline CDR1 and CDR2: MNHEY and SVGEGT. With 6 bases clipped from V and 5 bases from J, the junction kept 14 bases outside the gene matches. The CDR3 contains 18 residues. The CDR3 coding sequence is TGTGCCAGCAGCCGACCACCTGGGACTAGCGGGTCTAACAATGAGCAGTTCTTC. Translated, it gives CASSRPPGTSGSNNEQFF.

The V gene is TRBV5-6, the J gene TRBJ2-7; maybe TRBD1 (7 bases). CDR3 length: 12 amino acids. V lost 2 bases, J lost 11 bases, and 14 bases lay in between. The germline CDR1 and CDR2 sequences are SGHDT and YYEEEE. CDR3 sequence: CASSLEQGRKYF. The CDR3 DNA is TGTGCCAGCAGCTTAGAACAGGGGAGGAAGTACTTC. The full variable domain, with the rest looked up from reference TRBV5-6 and TRBJ2-7, is DAGVTQSPTHLIKTRGQQVTLRCSPKSGHDTVSWYQQALGQGPQFIFQYYEEEERQRGNFPDRFSGHQFPNYSSELNVNALLLGDSALYLCASSLEQGRKYFGPGTRLTVT.

This clone was seen once. This chain uses TRBV21-1 with TRBJ1-2. TRBV21-1 constitutes a pseudogene. The CDR3 is made up of 15 amino acids. The CDR3 protein is CASRCGGSSNYGYTF. CDR3 coding DNA: TGTGCCAGCCGTTGCGGGGGCAGTTCTAACTATGGCTACACCTTC.

The rearrangement uses TRBV7-8 and TRBJ2-1; TRBD1 agrees at 9 bases. Germline V gives CDR1 SGHVS, CDR2 FQNEAQ. The CDR3 has 15 residues. V was clipped by 1 base and J by 8 bases; unmatched bases: 6. CDR3 region: CASSLDRGLGDEQFF. CDR3 in DNA: TGTGCCAGCAGCTTAGACAGGGGGCTTGGGGATGAGCAGTTCTTC.

The chain employs TRBV5-1 and TRBJ2-1; 10 bases map to TRBD1. Unmatched junction bases numbered 3, after V lost 3 bases and J lost 3 bases. CDR1 is SGHRS and CDR2 is YFSETQ in the germline V gene. There are 15 residues in the CDR3. CDR3 sequence (DNA): TGCGCCAGCAGCTGGGGACAGGGGTACTACAATGAGCAGTTCTTC. As protein: CASSWGQGYYNEQFF.

V is TRBV19 and J is TRBJ2-3; 7 positions match TRBD2. Trimming took 5 bases from V and 0 from J; bases not matched to a gene: 5. Germline V gene data show CDR1 as LNHDA and CDR2 as SQIVND (reference sequence). The CDR3 has 15 amino acids. CDR3 coding DNA: TGTGCCAGTAGTTTTGCTAGCGGTAGCACAGATACGCAGTATTTT. Translated, it gives CASSFASGSTDTQYF.

The genes are TRBV5-1 and TRBJ2-6; a possible D gene is TRBD2 (5 bases). This CDR3 has 15 amino acids. Germline CDR1 is SGHRS and CDR2 is YFSETQ. The V gene lost 3 bases and the J gene lost 4 bases, with 11 bases spanning the gap. Here the CDR3 DNA reads TGCGCCAGCAGCTCAAGGACTGCCGGGGCCAACGTCCTGACTTTC. It specifies CASSSRTAGANVLTF.

The genes are TRBV2 and TRBJ2-1; the D gene is possibly TRBD1 (5 bases). This CDR3 has 14 amino acids. Per germline, CDR1 SNHLY and CDR2 FYNNEI. The ends were cut back, 6 bases at V and 7 bases at J, with 16 bases in the middle. The CDR3 bases are TGTGCCAGCAGGGATGGGGCTGCCTGGAATGAGCAGTTCTTC. Amino acids: CASRDGAAWNEQFF.

The chain couples TRBV19 to TRBJ2-3, with 9 positions matching TRBD2. V was pared by 5 bases and J by 3 bases, with 15 bases of the junction left unmatched. Germline V gene data show CDR1 as LNHDA and CDR2 as SQIVND (reference sequence). This CDR3 has 18 amino acids. The CDR3 sequence: CASSSVTSGRLWTDTQYF. For the CDR3, the DNA is TGTGCCAGTAGTTCGGTGACGAGCGGGAGGTTATGGACAGATACGCAGTATTTT.

This clone was detected once. V usage is TRBV14 and J usage is TRBJ1-1; 8 nucleotides align to TRBD1. Germline CDR1 is SGHDN and CDR2 is FVKESK. V lost 4 bases to trimming and J lost 0 bases; unmatched junction nucleotides: 7. The CDR3 has 16 residues. The CDR3 region has the DNA TGTGCCAGCAGCCCCAACCCGACAGGGGTGAACACTGAAGCTTTCTTT. The encoded protein is CASSPNPTGVNTEAFF.

This chain uses TRBV27 with TRBJ1-2, with 12 nucleotides matching TRBD1. V lost 9 bases, J lost 4 bases, and 6 bases stayed unmatched. Looked up from germline, CDR1 is MNHEY and CDR2 is SMNVEV (reference sequence). The CDR3 length is 14 residues. The CDR3, as DNA: TGTGCCAGTTCGGGACAGGGGGCTTCCTATGGCTACACCTTC. Translating it yields CASSGQGASYGYTF.

The gene calls are TRBV5-6 and TRBJ2-2; TRBD2 aligns across 9 bases. The length of the CDR3 is 15 residues. Germline CDR1 and CDR2: SGHDT and YYEEEE. With V trimmed by 5 bases and J by 1 base, 3 bases remained unmatched. The CDR3 sequence is CASRRREGNTGELFF. CDR3 nucleotide sequence: TGTGCCAGCAGAAGGCGGGAGGGGAACACCGGGGAGCTGTTTTTT.

The chain links TRBV4-3 to TRBJ2-7, with TRBD1 identical over 7 bases. The germline gives CDR1 LGHNA, CDR2 YSLEER. This CDR3 has 15 amino acids. Trimming took 3 bases from V and 1 from J; bases not matched to a gene: 6. CDR3 in amino acids: CASSQVDRDSYEQYF. CDR3 in DNA: TGCGCCAGCAGCCAGGTTGACAGGGATTCCTACGAGCAGTACTTC.

This rearrangement joins TRBV27 to TRBJ2-2, with D perhaps TRBD2 (6 bases). CDR1 is MNHEY, CDR2 SMNVEV, per germline (reference sequence). This CDR3 has 15 residues. V was cut by 6 bases and J by 4 bases, with 15 bases left in between. DNA for the CDR3: TGTGCCAGCAGCCCCCGGAGGGTGGGCACCGGGGAGCTGTTTTTT. It is translated as CASSPRRVGTGELFF.

A few counts support this clone. The chain joins TRBV11-2 to TRBJ1-1; D is possibly TRBD1 (5 bases). The CDR3 is made up of 14 amino acids. The V gene's germline CDR1 is SGHAT and CDR2 FQNNGV. V dropped 5 bases and J dropped 1 base, with 11 bases sitting between them. In nucleotides, the CDR3 is TGTGCCAGCAGCCTAGGGGCCGGGAACACTGAAGCTTTCTTT. Protein: CASSLGAGNTEAFF.

The chain is built from TRBV9 and TRBJ2-5; a weak D match, TRBD2 (7 bases). The CDR3 spans 14 residues. The germline V gene has CDR1 SGDLS and CDR2 YYNGEE. Trimming cost V 3 bases and J 3 bases, with 12 bases left between them. Written as DNA, the CDR3 is TGTGCCAGCAGCGGGGCGGGGGCCGAAGAGACCCAGTACTTC. It is translated as CASSGAGAEETQYF.

The rearrangement uses TRBV10-3 and TRBJ1-5, with 9 bases that match TRBD1. Germline loops: CDR1 ENHRY, CDR2 SYGVKD. The length of the CDR3 is 13 residues. V shed 2 bases and J 7 bases; nucleotides not matched to a gene: 0. This CDR3 reads CAISEGQGQPQHF. Written as DNA, the CDR3 is TGTGCCATCAGTGAGGGACAGGGGCAGCCCCAGCATTTT.